Sequencing of this T cell receptor beta chain was carried out in a study of identical twins. Overall study findings and caveats: Within beta out-of-frame sequences, the excess sharing observed between twins was weaker. Zero-insertion findings could be partly confounded by invariant cells (MAIT and iNKT cells).

As concerns this clonotype: Its antigen remains unknown.

Template switching introduced a universal primer site, and the cDNA bore unique molecular identifiers. MiXCR, applied by TCRdb to the 5' RACE reads, yields one record per CDR3 protein. The sample lists a few hundred thousand distinct CDR3 sequences; approximately 9.6% were seen once. V was clipped by 5 bases and J by 6 bases; unmatched bases: 11. The CDR3 runs 17 residues. Germline V lookup: CDR1 MNHNS, CDR2 SASEGT. The data were also submitted as part of a second study, on yellow fever vaccine responses in identical twins.

The chain is built from TRBV6-1 and TRBJ2-1, with 12 bases lining up with TRBD2. Sequencing was carried out using PBMCs. The TCR comes from a woman between 18 and 30 years old in good health. The CDR3 coding sequence is TGTGCCAGCAGTCCGACTAGCGGGAGTAAAGGGGTCAATGAGCAGTTCTTC. This gives the protein CASSPTSGSKGVNEQFF.